This TCR beta chain was profiled in a study of blood T cell repertoires in COVID-19. Whole-study context: The United States, Italy and Spain supplied acute and convalescent COVID-19 samples.

Categorization into cohorts depended on clinical history that participants reported. Measured with immunoSEQ multiplex PCR; TCRdb has only the in-frame clones, and not every one. The sample holds roughly 280,000 clones; approximately 90% are singletons and the top ten take about 3%. The CDR3 is 16 amino acids. V was clipped by 1 base and J by 8 bases; unmatched bases: 12. CDR1 and CDR2 (germline): SGHTS, YDEGEE. The sequencing sample was made of PBMCs or T cells enriched from blood (not recorded which). The rearrangement uses TRBV5-8 and TRBJ2-1; 7 positions agree with TRBD2. The TCR comes from a man aged 35 to 55 who had been exposed to COVID-19. CDR3 bases: TGTGCCAGCAGCTTGTCTAGCGGAGGAGAACTTGATGAGCAGTTCTTC. Translation: CASSLSSGGELDEQFF.